The 30 T cell receptor beta chains in this list originate from one sample, sequenced in a study. Using its own MiXCR run on the 5' RACE reads, TCRdb lists one record per CDR3 protein. The sample shows fewer than 80,000 distinct CDR3 sequences, around a fifth of them seen only once. The sequenced sample was memory CD4+ T cells sorted from a lymph node. Subset noted: memory CD4+ T cells, CD4+CD45RO+CD25-. These receptors came from a female donor with breast cancer.

The gene calls are TRBV5-6 and TRBJ1-4, with TRBD1 matching 9 bases. Trimming cost V 4 bases and J 7 bases; bases outside gene matches: 5. Germline V gene sequence: CDR1 SGHDT, CDR2 YYEEEE. The CDR3 consists of 14 residues. The CDR3 loop is CASSDDRGVEKLFF. The CDR3 nucleotides read TGTGCCAGCAGCGATGACAGGGGGGTTGAAAAACTGTTTTTT.

This clonotype was seen a few times. The genes are TRBV5-1 and TRBJ2-2; the D gene is possibly TRBD1 (5 bases). Germline-derived CDR1 and CDR2 are SGHRS and YFSETQ. Trimming took off 2 bases at V and 7 bases at J, with 12 bases between the two ends. This CDR3 region has 14 residues. CDR3 bases: TGCGCCAGCAGCTTAGGGGAAAGTCGCGGGGAGCTGTTTTTT. Encoded protein: CASSLGESRGELFF.

This clonotype was seen a few times. The chain has TRBV20-1 and TRBJ1-1; possibly TRBD1 for D (6 bases). Between the trimmed V and J ends, which lost 2 bases and 1 base, there was a span of 17 bases. Germline assignment: CDR1 DFQATT and CDR2 SNEGSKA (reference sequence). This CDR3 contains 16 residues. The CDR3 coding sequence is TGCAGTGCTAGAAACTGGGGGCGGGGAAGGAACACTGAAGCTTTCTTT. This gives the protein CSARNWGRGRNTEAFF.

This clonotype has only a few counts. The chain is built from TRBV7-6 and TRBJ1-2; D might be TRBD1 (5 bases). Germline CDR1 and CDR2: SGHVS and FNYEAQ. Trimming removed 3 bases from V and 3 bases from J, with 23 bases in between. This CDR3 comprises 18 residues. CDR3 protein: CASSFQTADYNGDYGYTF. The CDR3 nucleotides are TGTGCCAGCAGCTTCCAGACAGCGGACTATAATGGGGACTATGGCTACACCTTC.

This clonotype has only a few counts. V gene TRBV6-1 combines with J gene TRBJ1-3; D gene ambiguous. The V gene's germline CDR1 is MNHNS and CDR2 SASEGT. The CDR3 covers 16 residues. V shed 0 bases and J shed 0 bases, with 9 bases lying between them. The CDR3 DNA is TGTGCCAGCAGTGAAGCGCTTCCTGTCTCTGGAAACACCATATATTTT. This sequence encodes CASSEALPVSGNTIYF.

This sequence joins TRBV5-1 and TRBJ1-1, with a possible D match to TRBD1 (5 bases). The CDR3 sequence is 14 residues long. Trimming left V 5 bases short and J 3 bases short, with 14 bases between. The germline CDR1 and CDR2 sequences are SGHRS and YFSETQ. In nucleotides, the CDR3 is TGCGCCAGCAGAGGGAGGGGCACGGACACTGAAGCTTTCTTT. It codes for CASRGRGTDTEAFF.

This clonotype turned up a few times. J is TRBJ2-1 and V is TRBV10-3; 8 positions agree with TRBD1. This CDR3 region has 12 residues. In germline, CDR1 is ENHRY, CDR2 SYGVKD. J gave up 6 bases and V 10 bases, and 5 bases lay outside the gene matches. CDR3 sequence (DNA): TGTGCCACCGGACAGGGTCGCAATGAGCAGTTCTTC. This gives the protein CATGQGRNEQFF.

The chain has TRBV15 and TRBJ2-5; D gene unclear. CDR3 size: 15 residues. Germline CDR1 reads LNHNV; CDR2 reads YYDKDF (reference sequence). V was cut by 0 bases and J by 0 bases, with 8 bases left in between. The CDR3 sequence: CATSRDLSHQETQYF. The CDR3 DNA sequence: TGTGCCACCAGCAGAGATCTAAGTCACCAAGAGACCCAGTACTTC.

This clonotype was counted only a few times. The chain combines TRBV7-9 with TRBJ2-7; the match to TRBD1 covers 8 bases. Looked up from germline, CDR1 is SEHNR and CDR2 is FQNEAQ (reference sequence). CDR3 length: 16 residues. V lost 6 bases, J lost 3 bases, and 13 bases stayed unmatched. The DNA for the CDR3 is TGTGCCAGCAGTCCACAGAGCACGGGACAGGACTACGAGCAGTACTTC. Protein: CASSPQSTGQDYEQYF. The whole variable domain, remainder taken from reference TRBV7-9 and TRBJ2-7, is DTGVSQNPRHKITKRGQNVTFRCDPISEHNRLYWYRQTLGQGPEFLTYFQNEAQLEKSRLLSDRFSAERPKGSFSTLEIQRTEQGDSAMYLCASSPQSTGQDYEQYFGPGTRLTVT.

Only one count was recorded for this clonotype. Just one base apart from a much larger clone, this may be a read error. The chain is built from TRBV7-2 and TRBJ2-2; the D gene is possibly TRBD2 (5 bases). The CDR3 is 15 residues long. CDR1 is SGHTA, CDR2 FQGNSA, per germline. The CDR3: CASSFGPGVNWELLF. As DNA, the CDR3 is TGTGCCAGCAGCTTTGGGCCAGGAGTAAATTGGGAGCTGCTTTTT.

The V gene is TRBV7-9, the J gene TRBJ2-3; D is possibly TRBD2 (6 bases). Germline V gives CDR1 SEHNR, CDR2 FQNEAQ (reference sequence). The CDR3 totals 15 residues. V lost 1 base, J lost 4 bases, and 12 bases lay in between. The CDR3 DNA follows: TGTGCCAGCAGCTTAGTAGGCGGGACCTCAGATACGCAGTATTTT. Translation: CASSLVGGTSDTQYF.

As for this clonotype: It may be a read error: a sequence one base away is much more abundant. Given the absence of the conserved phenylalanine or tryptophan at the CDR3 end, a read error is likely. This chain links TRBV7-2 with TRBJ2-5; 7 bases are a match to TRBD1. The CDR3 has 15 amino acids. V lost 0 bases, J lost 2 bases, and 3 bases stayed unmatched. In germline, CDR1 is SGHTA, CDR2 FQGNSA. CDR3 in amino acids: CASSLAGTAQETQYS. CDR3 nucleotide sequence: TGTGCCAGCAGCTTAGCCGGGACAGCTCAAGAGACCCAGTACTCC.

The V and J genes are TRBV6-2 or TRBV6-3 and TRBJ2-5; D remains unclear. Germline CDR1 and CDR2: MNHEY and SVGEGT. Deletions cut 3 bases from V and 7 bases from J, with 9 bases between. The CDR3 is 12 residues long. CDR3 residues: CASSYTDTTQYF. DNA of the CDR3: TGTGCCAGCAGTTATACCGATACGACCCAGTACTTC.

The chain couples TRBV20-1 to TRBJ2-1, with D possibly TRBD2 on 6 matching bases. Trimming shortened V by 6 bases and J by 4 bases, and 13 bases separated the two germline ends. Per the germline V gene, CDR1 is DFQATT and CDR2 is SNEGSKA (reference sequence). This CDR3 is built from 13 residues. The CDR3 sequence: CSAGSGFYNEQFF. For the CDR3, the DNA is TGCAGTGCCGGTAGCGGATTTTACAATGAGCAGTTCTTC.

The gene calls are TRBV5-1 and TRBJ2-3; 10 bases map to TRBD2. CDR1 is SGHRS and CDR2 is YFSETQ in the germline V gene. V lost 5 bases to trimming and J lost 6 bases; unmatched junction nucleotides: 12. The length of the CDR3 is 16 residues. CDR3 in amino acids: CASSSKASGGKDTQYF. The CDR3 DNA reads as TGCGCCAGCAGTTCGAAGGCTAGCGGGGGCAAGGATACGCAGTATTTT.

With respect to this clonotype: This sequence may be a read error, since a much larger clone differs from it by one base. The chain joins TRBV6-1 to TRBJ2-2; D may be TRBD1 (6 bases). CDR1 is MNHNS and CDR2 is SASEGT in the germline V gene. CDR3 length: 15 residues. CDR3 region: CASRQGRSNAGELFF. The CDR3 DNA reads TGTGCCAGCAGACAGGGAAGGTCGAACGCCGGGGAGCTGTTTTTT.

To note about this clonotype: A junction end diverges from the germline sequence, so it may reflect a read error. The V call is TRBV5-1, the J call TRBJ2-3, with a tentative D call TRBD2 (5 bases). The germline CDR1 and CDR2 sequences are SGHRS and YFSETQ. The CDR3 has 14 residues. The CDR3 here is CTSRSGPSTDTQYF. Here the CDR3 DNA reads TGCACCAGCAGGAGCGGACCTAGCACAGATACGCAGTATTTT.

CDR3 in DNA: TGCAGCGTTGAAGCCTCCCAGGAGGAGCTGTTTTTT. It translates to CSVEASQEELFF. The V and J genes are TRBV29-1 and TRBJ2-2; D gene uncertain. The V and J ends lost 1 base and 10 bases respectively, with 10 bases between them. Germline V gene data show CDR1 as SQVTM and CDR2 as ANQGSEA. The CDR3 extends over 12 amino acids.

This chain links TRBV6-5 with TRBJ1-6; possibly TRBD1 for D (5 bases). Germline CDR1 MNHEY, CDR2 SVGAGI. The CDR3 runs 13 residues. The V end lost 6 bases, the J end lost 14 bases, and 17 bases lay between the germline ends. The CDR3 sequence: CASSRQDFRALHF. CDR3 DNA sequence: TGTGCCAGCAGCAGACAAGATTTCAGGGCCCTCCACTTT.

This clonotype was found a few times. This chain links TRBV29-1 with TRBJ1-1; the D is unclear. Trimming shortened V by 7 bases and J by 1 base, and 16 bases separated the two germline ends. This CDR3 is built from 14 residues. In germline, CDR1 is SQVTM, CDR2 ANQGSEA. The CDR3 DNA reads TGCAGCGCCCCTCCGGCGGGCAGGAACACTGAAGCTTTCTTT. It is translated as CSAPPAGRNTEAFF.

There are a few counts of this clonotype. This chain connects TRBV5-1 to TRBJ2-1; D unresolved. Germline V gives CDR1 SGHRS, CDR2 YFSETQ. There are 12 residues in the CDR3. Trimming took off 2 bases at V and 4 bases at J, with 4 bases between the two ends. CDR3 coding DNA: TGCGCCAGCAGCTTACAATACAATGAGCAGTTCTTC. Its translation is CASSLQYNEQFF.

The chain recombines TRBV12-3 or TRBV12-4 with TRBJ1-1; no clear D gene. Trimming pared 10 bases from V and 5 bases from J, leaving 11 bases between. This CDR3 contains 11 residues. The chain's CDR3 is CANSWWTEAFF. The CDR3 DNA is TGTGCCAACAGCTGGTGGACTGAAGCTTTCTTT.

V usage is TRBV11-3 and J usage is TRBJ2-1, with 10 bases aligning to TRBD2. The V gene's germline CDR1 is SGHNT and CDR2 YENEEA. The CDR3 length is 15 residues. Unmatched junction bases numbered 5, after V lost 0 bases and J lost 9 bases. Written as DNA, the CDR3 is TGTGCCAGCAGCTTAGACCCTAGCGGGAGCGGTGAGCAGTTCTTC. Its translation: CASSLDPSGSGEQFF.

This clonotype was detected ten times or more. The CDR3 DNA sequence: TGTGCCACCCGGGTGGGGGGGGCGAACAATGAGCAGTTCTTC. Translating gives CATRVGGANNEQFF. The chain employs TRBV15 and TRBJ2-1, with D maybe TRBD2 (7 bases). The CDR3 runs to 14 residues. V was trimmed by 8 bases and J by 5 bases, leaving 16 bases between them. The germline CDR1 and CDR2 sequences are LNHNV and YYDKDF (reference sequence).

With regard to this clonotype: One end of the junction is discordant with germline, which a read error may explain. The chain recombines TRBV20-1 with TRBJ1-2, with D perhaps TRBD1 (6 bases). Germline V lookup: CDR1 DFQATT, CDR2 SNEGSKA (reference sequence). This CDR3 contains 14 residues. The CDR3 sequence is CSAKRGARLGGYAF. In nucleotides, the CDR3 is TGCAGTGCTAAAAGGGGGGCCCGATTGGGCGGCTACGCCTTC.

This clonotype showed up just a few times. This chain connects TRBV10-3 to TRBJ2-7; D is unresolved. V lost 4 bases to trimming and J lost 7 bases, with 14 bases between them. CDR1 and CDR2 from the germline V gene are ENHRY and SYGVKD. CDR3 length: 13 amino acids. In nucleotides, the CDR3 is TGTGCCATCAGTGGGCAGCAGTACGAAGAGCAGTACTTC. Its protein is CAISGQQYEEQYF.

To note about this clonotype: It may be a read error: a sequence one base away is much more abundant. The final CDR3 position lacks the conserved phenylalanine or tryptophan, pointing to a likely read error. V is TRBV5-1 and J is TRBJ2-4, with D possibly matching TRBD1 (6 bases). CDR1 and CDR2 from the germline V gene are SGHRS and YFSETQ. V was cut by 6 bases and J by 0 bases, with 10 bases left in between. CDR3 length: 14 residues. The CDR3: CASTPTGAKNIQYY. The CDR3, as DNA: TGCGCCAGCACCCCGACAGGAGCCAAAAACATTCAGTACTAC.

In DNA, the CDR3 is TGCAGTGCTATGACAGGGGCTGAAAAACTGTTTTTT. It yields the protein CSAMTGAEKLFF. The chain combines TRBV20-1 with TRBJ1-4, with 8 bases that match TRBD1. The CDR3 spans 12 residues. V was clipped by 4 bases and J by 7 bases; unmatched bases: 2. Germline assignment: CDR1 DFQATT and CDR2 SNEGSKA (reference sequence).

This rearrangement joins TRBV5-1 to TRBJ2-7; TRBD1 agrees at 7 bases. Germline V gene sequence: CDR1 SGHRS, CDR2 YFSETQ. This CDR3 is 15 amino acids long. V was pared by 0 bases and J by 0 bases, with 3 bases of the junction left unmatched. CDR3 in amino acids: CASSLGQGISYEQYF. The CDR3 DNA follows: TGCGCCAGCAGCTTGGGACAGGGCATCTCCTACGAGCAGTACTTC.

This clonotype appeared a few times. J is TRBJ2-6 and V is TRBV5-4; D is undetermined. Looked up from germline, CDR1 is SGHNT and CDR2 is YYREEE (reference sequence). Between the trimmed V and J ends, which lost 4 bases and 0 bases, there was a span of 11 bases. The CDR3 covers 16 residues. CDR3 bases: TGTGCCAGCAGCCCGGAAGCAAGCTCTGGGGCCAACGTCCTGACTTTC. Amino acid sequence: CASSPEASSGANVLTF.